Listed below are T cell receptor beta chains from one sample, sequenced in a study of cytomegalovirus exposure and HLA in healthy donors. Data came from immunoSEQ multiplex PCR; TCRdb stores just in-frame clones and leaves some out. The sample has some 130,000 clones; 77% are singletons. Sequencing used PBMCs. The receptors derive from a man in his thirties or forties in good health and CMV-seronegative. CDR3s include the opening cysteine and the closing phenylalanine or tryptophan. D genes are given only for firm matches. Clone sizes are given selectively: once, few, many, or a class where the clone is expanded.

j_call v_call clone_size d_call cdr3_aa cdr3_nt
TRBJ1-5 TRBV10-3 - - CAIGGMVDSNQPQHF TGTGCCATCGGGGGGATGGTGGATAGCAATCAGCCCCAGCATTTT
TRBJ1-5 TRBV19 - TRBD1 CASSIDGDRASGQPQHF TGTGCCAGTAGTATAGACGGGGACAGGGCCTCCGGTCAGCCCCAGCATTTT
TRBJ2-1 TRBV7-6 - TRBD2 CASSPLAGAYNEQFF TGTGCCAGCAGTCCTCTAGCGGGAGCATACAATGAGCAGTTCTTC
TRBJ1-2 TRBV28 - TRBD1 CASSRTGYGYTF TGTGCCAGCAGTAGGACAGGGTATGGCTACACCTTC
TRBJ2-6 TRBV6-5 - - CASSSAGANVLTF TGTGCCAGCAGTTCGGCTGGGGCCAACGTCCTGACTTTC
TRBJ2-4 TRBV2 - - CASSATEKSKNIQYF TGTGCCAGCAGTGCGACAGAAAAGAGCAAAAACATTCAGTACTTC
TRBJ2-4 TRBV15 once TRBD1 CATSRGVQGDIQYF TGTGCCACCAGCAGGGGGGTGCAGGGGGACATTCAGTACTTC
TRBJ1-1 TRBV6-1 - TRBD1 CASSGIFGTENTEAFF TGTGCCAGCAGTGGGATATTCGGGACAGAGAACACTGAAGCTTTCTTT
TRBJ2-2 TRBV4-2 - TRBD2 CASSRLAGDTGELFF TGTGCCAGCAGCCGACTAGCGGGAGACACCGGGGAGCTGTTTTTT
TRBJ2-1 TRBV11-2 - TRBD1 CASRLFLGQDTNEQFF TGTGCCAGCAGGCTCTTTCTAGGACAGGACACCAATGAGCAGTTCTTC
TRBJ2-2 TRBV19 - - CAIRDINTGELFF TGTGCCATCCGGGACATTAACACCGGGGAGCTGTTTTTT
TRBJ2-3 TRBV15 - - CATSRDSSTDTQYF TGTGCCACCAGCAGAGATTCTAGCACAGATACGCAGTATTTT
TRBJ2-3 TRBV6-4 - TRBD1 CASSEGQGADTQYF TGTGCCAGCAGTGAGGGACAGGGGGCAGATACGCAGTATTTT
TRBJ1-2 TRBV6-4 - - CASGKKGGNYGYTF TGTGCCAGCGGCAAAAAAGGGGGAAACTATGGCTACACCTTC
TRBJ2-1 TRBV19 - TRBD1 CASSAKTGQGGWNEQFF TGTGCCAGTAGTGCAAAAACGGGACAGGGAGGGTGGAATGAGCAGTTCTTC
TRBJ2-1 TRBV5-1 - TRBD2 CASSSTSGTNEQFF TGCGCCAGCAGCTCGACTAGCGGGACAAATGAGCAGTTCTTC
TRBJ2-2 TRBV7-9 - - CASSSVGGTGELFF TGTGCCAGCAGCTCCGTGGGGGGCACCGGGGAGCTGTTTTTT
TRBJ2-7 TRBV19 - - CASSIGGRGYEQYF TGTGCCAGTAGTATAGGGGGCAGGGGCTACGAGCAGTACTTC
TRBJ2-7 TRBV27 - - CASSFGPDETYEQYF TGTGCCAGCAGTTTTGGGCCCGACGAAACCTACGAGCAGTACTTC
TRBJ2-7 TRBV19 - - CASSTTGDPYEQYF TGTGCCAGTAGTACGACAGGAGATCCCTACGAGCAGTACTTC
TRBJ2-1 TRBV9 - - CASSVVVTYNEQFF TGTGCCAGCAGCGTAGTAGTGACCTACAATGAGCAGTTCTTC
TRBJ2-7 TRBV18 - - CASSIGAEQYF TGTGCCAGCTCAATCGGAGCCGAGCAGTACTTC
TRBJ2-5 TRBV6-1 few TRBD1 CASNPDRGRETQYF TGTGCCAGCAATCCGGACAGGGGTAGAGAGACCCAGTACTTC
TRBJ2-1 TRBV6-1 - TRBD2 CASSEKLAGGLNEQFF TGTGCCAGCAGTGAAAAACTAGCGGGAGGTTTGAATGAGCAGTTCTTC
TRBJ1-3 TRBV5-5 few - CASSPSEGLYGNTIYF TGTGCCAGCAGCCCCAGTGAGGGACTTTATGGAAACACCATATATTTT
TRBJ2-1 TRBV28 - TRBD2 CASSNTGLAGESEQFF TGTGCCAGCAGCAATACGGGACTAGCGGGAGAGTCGGAGCAGTTCTTC
TRBJ1-3 TRBV16 - - CASSQSQSYSGNTIYF TGTGCCAGCAGCCAATCACAGAGCTACTCTGGAAACACCATATATTTT
TRBJ2-2 TRBV19 - TRBD2 CASSILAGVITGELFF TGTGCCAGTAGCATACTAGCGGGAGTGATTACCGGGGAGCTGTTTTTT
TRBJ2-3 TRBV6-5 - - CASSYGVPGNTQYF TGTGCCAGCAGTTACGGTGTCCCAGGGAATACGCAGTATTTT
TRBJ1-5 TRBV5-5 - - CASSFSVLSNQPQHF TGTGCCAGCAGCTTCAGCGTACTTAGCAATCAGCCCCAGCATTTT
TRBJ2-3 TRBV5-4 - - CASSSLVLSTDTQYF TGTGCCAGCAGCTCCCTCGTACTAAGCACAGATACGCAGTATTTT
TRBJ1-1 TRBV9 - TRBD1 CASSMGQINTEAFF TGTGCCAGCAGCATGGGACAGATAAACACTGAAGCTTTCTTT
TRBJ2-1 TRBV5-1 - TRBD2 CASSLQAGGQYVEQFF TGCGCCAGCAGCTTGCAAGCGGGAGGGCAATATGTTGAGCAGTTCTTC
TRBJ2-7 TRBV6-5 few - CASRGRNEQYF TGTGCCAGCAGGGGGCGGAACGAGCAGTACTTC
TRBJ1-2 TRBV10-3 - TRBD1 CAISESPTGGVYGYTF TGTGCCATCAGTGAGTCACCCACAGGGGGCGTCTATGGCTACACCTTC
TRBJ2-7 TRBV27 - TRBD1 CASSSGQGGEQYF TGTGCCAGCAGTTCTGGACAGGGTGGGGAGCAGTACTTC
TRBJ1-4 TRBV5-1 - TRBD1 CASSSGQGVLSNEKLFF TGCGCCAGCAGCTCCGGACAGGGGGTATTGTCTAATGAAAAACTGTTTTTT
TRBJ1-2 TRBV5-1 - TRBD1 CASSPGQGEGGGYTF TGCGCCAGCAGCCCCGGACAGGGGGAAGGAGGTGGCTACACCTTC
TRBJ2-7 TRBV7-9 - - CASSLAEPTNQYF TGTGCCAGCAGCTTAGCGGAGCCTACTAACCAGTACTTC
TRBJ2-7 TRBV5-6 - TRBD2 CASRRDSFSLAGVHEQYF TGTGCCAGCAGGAGGGACAGTTTTTCCTTAGCGGGAGTCCACGAGCAGTACTTC
TRBJ2-2 TRBV21-1 - - CAIIPLAGGRETGELFF TGTGCCATCATACCCTTGGCGGGAGGGAGGGAAACCGGGGAGCTGTTTTTT
TRBJ1-1 TRBV7-9 - TRBD1 CASSLSQGVKAFF TGTGCCAGCAGCTTAAGTCAGGGGGTGAAAGCTTTCTTT